This T cell receptor (beta chain) is from a study of vaccination and CD4 T cells after COVID-19. Study results and limitations: Convalescent patients' clones that were vaccine-specific were spike mono-reactive in 304 of 307 cases.

For this clonotype: Antigen specificity is unknown.

Stated treatment: roughly nine-day PBMC culture with coronavirus spike peptide pools or control peptides (ViraFEST assay). Positive PCR results dated from March to December 2020, before the US Alpha, Beta and Delta variants. Oncomine TCR Beta short-read sequencing was applied to DNA from cultured CD4+ T cells. From the PCR reads, TCRdb called clonotypes with MiXCR, one entry per CDR3 protein. The sample has 6,500 to 8,500 distinct CDR3 sequences, more than 60% seen once. CDR1 is SGHVS and CDR2 is FQNEAQ in the germline V gene. This CDR3 has 17 residues. The V and J ends lost 5 bases and 1 base, in that order; junction bases with no gene match: 10.

This sequence was found in a human donor with COVID-19. Source: cultured CD4+ T cells from blood, taken after SARS-CoV-2 vaccination. The rearrangement links TRBV7-8 to TRBJ2-2; 7 positions agree with TRBD2. This CDR3 is CASSAQRPGGNTGELFF. The CDR3 DNA is TGTGCCAGCAGCGCCCAACGGCCGGGGGGGAACACCGGGGAGCTGTTTTTT.